This T cell receptor (beta chain) was profiled in a study of radiation and T cells in renal cell carcinoma (dated by TCRdb to about 2020). A note on the overall study: In total, 50 to 60 samples underwent TCR beta sequencing: some 26 tumors plus 27 peripheral blood samples. The final blood draw was performed at 4 weeks after radiation, at the same time as nephrectomy. Across all 50 or so samples, 3.8 million or so unique CDR3 nucleotide sequences encoding 2 million to 3 million unique CDR3 amino acid sequences were identified. The research as a whole found: Dynamics of the blood repertoire were not tracked past 4 weeks after treatment. With a single-armed trial design, the study had no way to address how radiation dose or scheduling affects the TCR repertoire. Because pretreatment tumor biopsies were not available, the study could not determine whether clonotypes were already present within the tumor at baseline. An increase in top tumor clonotypes in blood was observed from baseline to 2 weeks post-radiation, followed by contraction by 4 weeks, which was taken to suggest transient expansion of tumor-resident clones.

Concerning this clone itself: The specificity of this receptor is unknown. Base qualities are not recorded, but no much larger clone differs from it by a single base.

The time point label for this specimen denotes: blood 4 weeks post-SBRT, at nephrectomy. The treatment or condition label of this sample denotes: 15 Gy SBRT to primary tumor, nephrectomy 4 weeks later. Samples came from a clinical trial, in which primary renal cell carcinomas received 15 Gy stereotactic body radiation therapy followed by nephrectomy 4 weeks later. To track tumor-enriched clonotypes, serial peripheral blood was sampled from radiation-treated patients at baseline and at 2 weeks and 4 weeks after SBRT. All patients had renal cell carcinoma with clear cell pathology. Genomic DNA for TCR sequencing was prepared using the QIAamp DNA Blood Mini Kit (Qiagen). The analyses included only samples that passed all quality control checks. The immunoSEQ kit was used, according to the manufacturer's recommendations, to generate TCR beta libraries from genomic DNA. Library preparation used a first multiplex PCR with proprietary primers, then a second PCR adding unique barcodes, with bead cleanups after each round. A kit-provided positive control reaction and a negative control reaction were included in every sample batch. The final libraries were assessed on an Agilent 4200 TapeStation D1000 ScreenTape, pooled by volume, and quantified by qPCR. Sequencing was performed on an Illumina NextSeq500 using a MidOutput 150-cycle cartridge, with 156 Read1 cycles, 15 Index1 cycles, and the kit custom primers. The pooled library was loaded at 0.75 to 1 pM with an approximately 18% PhiX control spike-in. The authors' analysis ran thus. Vendor-processed data were analyzed in R, with a clonotype defined as all T cells sharing the same CDR3 nucleotide sequence. In the clone abundance analyses, frequencies in each sample were normalized to that sample's 10,000 most abundant clones. Public T cell clones, which averaged fewer than five per sample, were removed prior to analysis. A difference in abundance of at least 32-fold between compartments was used to define tumor-enriched and baseline blood-enriched clonotypes. A beta-binomial differential abundance model was used to identify clonotypes that were expanded or contracted between blood time points. Similarity between tumor and blood repertoires was quantified using the Baroni-Urbani and Buser coefficient, and groups were compared with two-tailed Wilcoxon tests in R. What TCRdb holds here is the immuneACCESS table cut down to in-frame rearrangements. Part of the clones is not present; checked against another copy, under half of the missing clones reflect an unresolved V gene, and the others are unexplained. V and J calls plus clone size are reproduced from that table; the DNA served to infer D and trimming. The sample includes 80,000 or so clones, with roughly nine tenths observed a single time. Together, the top ten hold about 5.8% of the sample.

The CDR3 runs 18 amino acids, cysteine and phenylalanine included. Just the 54-base CDR3 DNA is kept, in frame starting at base 1. V and J are trimmed by 2 bases and 0 bases, and the gene matches miss 3 bases of the junction. Reading the germline V gene gives CDR1 LGHNA and CDR2 YNFKEQ. Sequencing was performed on blood, taken from a patient whose treatment included radiotherapy and nephrectomy. The clonotype was recovered from a woman between 65 and 79 years old with renal cell carcinoma. The chain joins TRBV4-2 to TRBJ2-6, with 11 bases matching TRBD2. In nucleotides, the sequence is TGTGCCAGCAGCCAAACTAGCGGGGGTTCCTCTGGGGCCAACGTCCTGACTTTC. Its protein is CASSQTSGGSSGANVLTF.